Described below is a single T cell receptor beta chain sequence and its context. This receptor's antigen is unknown. No base quality values were provided; no much bigger clone lies one nucleotide off. Following the manufacturer's recommendations, the immunoSEQ kit was used to generate TCR beta libraries from genomic DNA. To prepare the libraries, a first multiplex PCR with proprietary primers was run, followed by a second PCR that added unique barcodes, and a bead cleanup was done after each round. Each sample batch included a kit-provided positive control reaction and a negative control reaction. The final libraries were assessed on an Agilent 4200 TapeStation D1000 ScreenTape, pooled by volume, and quantified by qPCR. Sequencing ran on an Illumina NextSeq500 with a MidOutput 150-cycle cartridge, using 156 Read1 and 15 Index1 cycles with kit custom primers. The pooled library was loaded at around 1 pM with a roughly 20% PhiX control spike-in. The original pipeline was this. Vendor-processed data were analyzed in R, with a clonotype defined as all T cells sharing the same CDR3 nucleotide sequence. For clone abundance analyses, frequencies were normalized to the 10,000 most abundant clones in each sample. Public T cell clones, which averaged fewer than five per sample, were excluded before analysis. Tumor-enriched and baseline blood-enriched clonotypes were defined by at least a 32-fold difference in abundance between compartments. A beta-binomial differential abundance model was applied to find clonotypes that expanded or contracted between blood time points. Tumor-blood repertoire similarity was measured with the Baroni-Urbani and Buser coefficient, and groups were compared using two-tailed Wilcoxon tests in R. TCRdb took this table from immuneACCESS and kept in-frame rearrangements with V and J called. Such tables lack part of the clones; where checked against another copy, unresolved V genes explain under half of the gap, and the rest is unexplained. V, J and clone size derive from that table, while D and trimming were established from the DNA sequence. This sample lists around 180,000 clones; 88% were detected once. The top ten clones comprise about 11% of the sample.

The sample is drawn from a study of radiation and T cells in renal cell carcinoma (dated by TCRdb to about 2020). With respect to the entire study: In total, some 50 samples, comprising around 25 tumors and approximately 27 peripheral blood samples, were subjected to TCR beta sequencing. The last blood draw occurred 4 weeks after radiation, at the same time as nephrectomy. Across all 50 or so samples, 4,016,671 unique CDR3 nucleotide sequences, encoding about 3,000,000 unique CDR3 amino acid sequences, were identified. General conclusions and limits of the study: Blood repertoire dynamics were not followed beyond 4 weeks after treatment. Because pretreatment tumor biopsies were not available, the baseline intratumoral presence of clonotypes could not be determined. Top tumor clonotypes rose in blood from baseline to 2 weeks post-radiation, then contracted by 4 weeks, suggesting transient expansion of tumor-resident clones. Because the trial had a single-armed design, the trial could not examine how radiation dose or scheduling affected the TCR repertoire.

What this sample's time point label stands for: blood 4 weeks post-SBRT, at nephrectomy. The sample's treatment or condition label is to be understood as: 15 Gy SBRT to primary tumor, nephrectomy 4 weeks later. Samples were obtained from a clinical trial, in which 15 Gy stereotactic body radiation therapy was delivered to primary renal cell carcinomas and nephrectomy was performed 4 weeks later. To follow tumor-enriched clonotypes, peripheral blood was collected serially from radiation-treated patients at baseline and again at 2 weeks and 4 weeks after SBRT. Every patient's renal cell carcinoma showed clear cell pathology. The QIAamp DNA Blood Mini Kit (Qiagen) was used to prepare genomic DNA for TCR sequencing. Only samples passing all quality control checks were included in the analyses. The clonotype comes from a woman aged 45-60 years with renal cell carcinoma. The specimen comprised blood, sampled from a patient whose treatment included radiotherapy and nephrectomy.

At the DNA level, the sequence is TGCGCCAGCAGCTTGGTAGCGGGGGGTATAGTAGAGCAGTTCTTC. It specifies CASSLVAGGIVEQFF. The sequence links TRBV5-1 to TRBJ2-1; the junction holds 10 bases that match TRBD2. V loses 0 bases at its end and J loses 10 bases; junction bases beyond the gene matches: 7. In the germline V gene, CDR1 corresponds to SGHRS and CDR2 to YFSETQ. CDR3 length: 15 amino acids, cysteine to phenylalanine. The only DNA kept is the CDR3, 45 bases in frame from the first base.